This paragraph covers one T cell receptor beta chain sequence. No antigen is known for it. The length of the CDR3 is 12 residues. The germline V gene has CDR1 SGHTS and CDR2 YDEGEE. The V gene lost 8 bases and the J gene lost 5 bases, with 13 bases spanning the gap. This was a survey-level run. How the authors handled the data: Lowest detectable productive clonotype frequency was 2.59 x 10-5. Method: immunoSEQ multiplex PCR; TCRdb's copy keeps in-frame clones and lacks some. That table furnishes V, J and clone size, whereas the DNA furnished D and trimming. The repertoire consists of about 35,000 clones, with 68% occurring once and the leading ten covering approximately 2%. The sample originates from a study of STAT5B mutations in CD4+ large granular lymphocyte leukemia. Findings and caveats of the study: Patient CD4-sorted repertoires stayed more clonal than healthy ones after leukemic-clone removal. 8/27 top patient clones versus 2/35 control clones were TRBV06-family.

The sequenced sample was CD4+ T cells from blood buffy coats. The source is a human donor in good health. The rearrangement uses TRBV5-8 and TRBJ1-2; no reliable D call. CDR3 in amino acids: CARASGWYGYTF. DNA of the CDR3: TGTGCCAGAGCCTCGGGGTGGTATGGCTACACCTTC. The complete variable domain, with remaining parts taken from reference TRBV5-8 and TRBJ1-2, reads EAGVTQSPTHLIKTRGQQATLRCSPISGHTSVYWYQQALGLGLQFLLWYDEGEERNRGNFPPRFSGRQFPNYSSELNVNALELEDSALYLCARASGWYGYTFGSGTRLTVV.